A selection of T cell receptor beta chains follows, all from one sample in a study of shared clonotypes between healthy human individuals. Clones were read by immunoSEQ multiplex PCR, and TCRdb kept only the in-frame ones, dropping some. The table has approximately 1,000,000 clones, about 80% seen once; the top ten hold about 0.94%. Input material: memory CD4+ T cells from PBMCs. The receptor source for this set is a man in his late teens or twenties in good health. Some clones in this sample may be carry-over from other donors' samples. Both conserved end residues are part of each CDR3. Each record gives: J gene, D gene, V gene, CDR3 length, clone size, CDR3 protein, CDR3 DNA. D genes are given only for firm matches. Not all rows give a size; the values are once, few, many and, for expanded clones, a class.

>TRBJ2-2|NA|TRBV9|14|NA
CASSGTGNTGELFF
TGTGCCAGCAGCGGGACCGGAAACACCGGGGAGCTGTTTTTT
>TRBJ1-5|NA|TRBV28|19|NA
CASTLSTPTGGLSNQPQHF
TGTGCCAGCACTCTATCCACCCCCACAGGTGGGCTTAGCAATCAGCCCCAGCATTTT
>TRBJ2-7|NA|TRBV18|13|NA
CASSPPPGWVQYF
TGTGCCAGCTCACCACCCCCAGGGTGGGTGCAGTACTTC
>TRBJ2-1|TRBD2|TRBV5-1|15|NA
CASSPGTSGNDEQFF
TGCGCCAGCAGCCCAGGGACTAGCGGGAACGATGAGCAGTTCTTC
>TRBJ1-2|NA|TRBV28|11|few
CASSRQQGRIF
TGTGCCAGCAGCCGACAACAGGGACGGATCTTC
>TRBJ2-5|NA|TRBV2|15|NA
CASQTGTQRGETQYF
TGTGCCAGTCAAACCGGGACCCAGAGGGGCGAGACCCAGTACTTC
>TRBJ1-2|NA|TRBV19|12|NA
CASSIRDDGYTF
TGTGCCAGTAGTATCAGGGATGATGGCTACACCTTC
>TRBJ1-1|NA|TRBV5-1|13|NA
CASSLGLNTEAFF
TGCGCCAGCAGCTTAGGGCTGAACACTGAAGCTTTCTTT
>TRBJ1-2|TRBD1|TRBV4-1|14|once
CASSHAGTGIGYTF
TGCGCCAGCAGCCACGCCGGGACAGGGATTGGCTACACCTTC
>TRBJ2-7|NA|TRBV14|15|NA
CASSNRDTYSYEQYF
TGTGCCAGCAGCAACCGGGACACTTACTCCTACGAGCAGTACTTC
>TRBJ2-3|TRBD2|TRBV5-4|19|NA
CASSLGGLAGIMSTDTQYF
TGTGCCAGCAGCTTGGGCGGGCTAGCGGGAATAATGAGCACAGATACGCAGTATTTT
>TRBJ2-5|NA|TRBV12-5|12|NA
CASGPAEETQYF
TGTGCTAGTGGGCCCGCCGAGGAGACCCAGTACTTC
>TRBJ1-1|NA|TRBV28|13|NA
CASRDTGNTEAFF
TGTGCCAGCAGGGATACGGGGAACACTGAAGCTTTCTTT
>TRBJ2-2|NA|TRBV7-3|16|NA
CASHGPGTRNTGELFF
TGTGCCAGCCACGGGCCGGGCACTCGCAACACCGGGGAGCTGTTTTTT
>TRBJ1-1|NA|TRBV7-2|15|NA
CASSGMRIENTEAFF
TGTGCCAGCAGCGGAATGAGGATCGAGAACACTGAAGCTTTCTTT
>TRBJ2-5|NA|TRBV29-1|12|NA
CSVVRGFETQYF
TGCAGCGTTGTAAGGGGCTTCGAGACCCAGTACTTC
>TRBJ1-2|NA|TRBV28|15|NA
CASSPSNRASYGYTF
TGTGCCAGCAGTCCAAGCAACAGGGCCTCCTATGGCTACACCTTC
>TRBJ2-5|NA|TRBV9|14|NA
CASSSGVGAETQYF
TGTGCCAGCAGCTCGGGGGTTGGGGCGGAGACCCAGTACTTC
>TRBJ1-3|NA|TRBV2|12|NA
CASAVSGNTIYF
TGTGCCAGCGCCGTCTCTGGAAACACCATATATTTT
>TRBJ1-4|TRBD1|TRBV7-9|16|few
CATFVTRQGASEKLFF
TGTGCCACATTTGTTACTCGACAGGGGGCCTCCGAAAAACTGTTTTTT
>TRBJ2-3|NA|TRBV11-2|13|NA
CASSLGLLDTQYF
TGTGCCAGCAGCTTAGGCCTATTGGATACGCAGTATTTT
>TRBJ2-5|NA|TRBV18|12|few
CASSPLGETQYF
TGTGCCAGCTCACCACTGGGGGAGACCCAGTACTTC
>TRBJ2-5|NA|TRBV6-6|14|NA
CASRHDVHRGTQYF
TGTGCCAGCAGGCACGACGTTCACCGGGGGACCCAGTACTTC
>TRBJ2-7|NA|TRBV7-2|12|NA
CASSQQQGGFSF
TGTGCCAGCAGCCAGCAGCAGGGGGGATTTTCCTTC
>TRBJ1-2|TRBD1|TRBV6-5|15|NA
CASSYHTGGDYGYTF
TGTGCCAGCAGTTACCATACAGGGGGCGACTATGGCTACACCTTC
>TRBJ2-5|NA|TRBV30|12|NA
CAWSVGLETQYF
TGTGCCTGGAGTGTAGGGTTGGAGACCCAGTACTTC
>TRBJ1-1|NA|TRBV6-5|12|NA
CASRTLGGIAFF
TGTGCCAGCAGGACCCTGGGAGGTATTGCTTTCTTT
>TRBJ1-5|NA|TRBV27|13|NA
CASSFQDGQPQHF
TGTGCCAGCAGTTTCCAGGATGGTCAGCCCCAGCATTTT
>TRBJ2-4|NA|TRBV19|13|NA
CASSTGPRGIQYF
TGTGCCAGTAGTACCGGGCCCCGTGGCATTCAGTACTTC
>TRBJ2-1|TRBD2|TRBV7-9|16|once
CASSLGSGRTYNEQFF
TGTGCCAGCAGCTTAGGCAGCGGGAGGACCTACAATGAGCAGTTCTTC
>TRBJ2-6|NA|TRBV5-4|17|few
CASSPSVGPSGANVLTF
TGTGCCAGCAGCCCTTCCGTTGGACCCTCTGGGGCCAACGTCCTGACTTTC
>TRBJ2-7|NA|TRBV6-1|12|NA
CASSAVNYEQYF
TGTGCCAGCTCGGCGGTTAACTACGAGCAGTACTTC
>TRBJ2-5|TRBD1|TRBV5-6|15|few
CASSLDRGRGETQYF
TGTGCCAGCAGCTTGGACAGGGGGCGAGGAGAGACCCAGTACTTC
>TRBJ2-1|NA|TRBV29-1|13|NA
CSVDWGGSNEQFF
TGCAGCGTTGATTGGGGGGGCAGCAATGAGCAGTTCTTC
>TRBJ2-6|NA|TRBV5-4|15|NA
CASSLELSGANVLTF
TGTGCCAGCAGCTTGGAGTTATCTGGGGCCAACGTCCTGACTTTC
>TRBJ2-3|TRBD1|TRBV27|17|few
CASSPLPPTGPTDTQYF
TGTGCCAGCAGTCCCTTACCCCCGACAGGGCCCACAGATACGCAGTATTTT
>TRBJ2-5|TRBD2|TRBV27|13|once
CATSRGRGETQYF
TGTGCCACTTCTCGTGGGAGGGGTGAGACCCAGTACTTC
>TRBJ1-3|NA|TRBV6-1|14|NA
CASSYDTLGNTIYF
TGTGCCAGCAGTTATGACACCCTTGGAAACACCATATATTTT
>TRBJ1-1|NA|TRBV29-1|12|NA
CSVVGMNTEAFF
TGCAGCGTTGTAGGAATGAACACTGAAGCTTTCTTT
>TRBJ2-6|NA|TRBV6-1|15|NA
CASSPGKTGANVLTF
TGTGCCAGCAGTCCAGGGAAGACTGGGGCCAACGTCCTGACTTTC
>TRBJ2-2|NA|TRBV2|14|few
CASSDLASTGELFF
TGTGCCAGCAGTGATCTAGCGAGCACCGGGGAGCTGTTTTTT
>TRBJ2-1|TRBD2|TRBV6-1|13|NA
CASRLAGYNEQFF
TGTGCCAGCAGACTAGCGGGATATAATGAGCAGTTCTTC
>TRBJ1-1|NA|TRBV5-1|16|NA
CASSLTGPDKSTEAFF
TGCGCCAGCAGCTTGACAGGACCGGATAAATCCACTGAAGCTTTCTTT
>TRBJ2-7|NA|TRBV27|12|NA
CATGLSSYEQYF
TGTGCCACGGGATTGTCTTCCTACGAGCAGTACTTC